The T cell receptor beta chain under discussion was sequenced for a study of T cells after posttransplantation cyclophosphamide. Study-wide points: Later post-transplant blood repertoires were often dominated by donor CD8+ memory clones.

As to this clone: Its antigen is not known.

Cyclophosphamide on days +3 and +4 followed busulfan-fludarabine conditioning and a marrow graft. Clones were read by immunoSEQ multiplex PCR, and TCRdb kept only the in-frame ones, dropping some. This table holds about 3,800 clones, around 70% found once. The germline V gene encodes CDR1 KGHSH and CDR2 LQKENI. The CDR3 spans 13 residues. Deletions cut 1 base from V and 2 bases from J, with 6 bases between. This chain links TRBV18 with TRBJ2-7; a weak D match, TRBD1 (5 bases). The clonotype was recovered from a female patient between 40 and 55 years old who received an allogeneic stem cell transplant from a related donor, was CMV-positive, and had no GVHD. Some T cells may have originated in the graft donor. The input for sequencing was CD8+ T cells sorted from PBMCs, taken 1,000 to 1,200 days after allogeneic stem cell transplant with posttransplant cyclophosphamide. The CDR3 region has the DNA TGTGCCAGCTCACCACAGGGGACCTACGAGCAGTACTTC. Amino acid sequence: CASSPQGTYEQYF.